These 9 T cell receptor beta chains were all obtained from the same sample, sequenced in a study of CD8 T cells in ankylosing spondylitis. The antigens these receptors bind are not known. Study-level points and caveats: For ankylosing spondylitis blood, a TCR beta motif of 7 or 8 highly homologous variants appeared characteristic.

MiXCR, applied by TCRdb to the 5' RACE reads, yields one record per CDR3 protein. The table shows approximately 500,000 distinct CDR3 sequences, with roughly 13% occurring only once. Sequencing was performed on blood, either unsorted or a sorted T cell fraction (not recorded which). The source is a male donor with ankylosing spondylitis.

This clonotype was seen at least ten times. CDR3 nucleotides: TGTGCCATCAGTGAGACAGCCAGCTCCTACGAGCAGTACTTC. This translates into CAISETASSYEQYF. V gene TRBV10-3 combines with J gene TRBJ2-7; no firm D call. The CDR3 loop spans 14 amino acids. Germline V gives CDR1 ENHRY, CDR2 SYGVKD. V lost 2 bases to trimming and J lost 0 bases, with 8 bases between them.

This clonotype occurred a few times. The chain links TRBV20-1 to TRBJ2-7; tentative D call: TRBD2 (6 bases). This CDR3 comprises 13 residues. From germline, CDR1 is DFQATT and CDR2 SNEGSKA (reference sequence). V gave up 2 bases and J gave up 9 bases, with 17 bases separating them. The CDR3 nucleotides are TGCAGTGCTAGACCGCGTAGCGGCTGGGGGCAGTACTTC. Its translation is CSARPRSGWGQYF.

This clonotype was seen many times. The chain combines TRBV11-1 with TRBJ2-2, with D perhaps matching TRBD2 (5 bases). The CDR3 sequence is 15 residues long. The V and J ends lost 1 base and 0 bases respectively, with 6 bases between them. Germline V lookup: CDR1 SGHAT, CDR2 FQDESV (reference sequence). The CDR3 reads CASSLDGANTGELFF. The CDR3 DNA reads TGTGCCAGCAGCTTAGACGGGGCGAACACCGGGGAGCTGTTTTTT.

This chain connects TRBV18 to TRBJ2-4, with D hard to call. The V end was cut by 5 bases, the J end by 8 bases, with 10 bases between. This CDR3 region has 12 residues. Per germline, CDR1 KGHSH and CDR2 LQKENI. The CDR3 region has the DNA TGTGCCAGCTCAGACGACTGGGACATTCAGTACTTC. Translating gives CASSDDWDIQYF.

The rearrangement links TRBV20-1 to TRBJ2-7, with D possibly matching TRBD2 (5 bases). The CDR3 totals 16 residues. Germline CDR1 and CDR2: DFQATT and SNEGSKA (reference sequence). Trimming cost V 0 bases and J 4 bases, with 19 bases left between them. CDR3 in amino acids: CSARDTEVGFAYEQYF. The CDR3 region has the DNA TGCAGTGCTAGAGATACGGAGGTCGGTTTTGCGTACGAGCAGTACTTC.

The gene calls are TRBV3-1 and TRBJ2-1, with unresolved D. This CDR3 comprises 14 residues. The ends were cut back, 2 bases at V and 5 bases at J, with 10 bases in the middle. Germline CDR1 reads LGHDT; CDR2 reads YNNKEL (reference sequence). The CDR3 region is CASSQRGEHNEQFF. The CDR3 nucleotides read TGTGCCAGCAGCCAACGCGGAGAACACAATGAGCAGTTCTTC.

This clonotype was seen a few times. This sequence joins TRBV6-1 and TRBJ2-1, with 7 bases aligning to TRBD2. The CDR3 totals 14 residues. Germline loops: CDR1 MNHNS, CDR2 SASEGT. After removal of 8 bases from V and 9 bases from J, the junction contained 13 bases not matched to a gene. The CDR3 DNA sequence: TGTGCCAGCCACGGTTGGGGGAGGGCGTTTGAGCAGTTCTTC. As protein: CASHGWGRAFEQFF.

The chain combines TRBV5-1 with TRBJ2-7; no firm D call. Per the germline V gene, CDR1 is SGHRS and CDR2 is YFSETQ. CDR3 length: 15 residues. The V and J ends lost 6 bases and 0 bases respectively, with 16 bases between them. The chain's CDR3 is CASKPRGQNSYEQYF. CDR3 DNA: TGCGCCAGCAAGCCTCGAGGTCAGAACTCCTACGAGCAGTACTTC. The entire variable domain, with the rest obtained from reference TRBV5-1 and TRBJ2-7, is as follows: KAGVTQTPRYLIKTRGQQVTLSCSPISGHRSVSWYQQTPGQGLQFLFEYFSETQRNKGNFPGRFSGRQFSNSRSEMNVSTLELGDSALYLCASKPRGQNSYEQYFGPGTRLTVT.

The chain carries TRBV3-1 and TRBJ2-7; 15 bases are shared with TRBD2. The CDR3 has 16 amino acids. J was trimmed by 4 bases and V by 4 bases; bases with no gene match: 5. CDR1 and CDR2 (germline): LGHDT, YNNKEL (reference sequence). As DNA, the CDR3 is TGTGCCAGCAGCCTCGGACTAGCGGGAGGGGGATACGAGCAGTACTTC. This translates into CASSLGLAGGGYEQYF.